These T cell receptor beta chains were read from a single sample in a study of post-analysis software for immune sequencing data. TCRdb reprocessed the PCR reads via MiXCR and lists one record per CDR3 protein. The table has around 150,000 distinct CDR3 sequences, about 36% seen once; the top ten hold roughly 28%. Sequencing used blood, obtained after autologous hematopoietic stem cell transplantation. These receptors originate from a girl aged 10 to 17 with multiple sclerosis. CDR3s include the opening cysteine and the closing phenylalanine or tryptophan. The D gene is left open where the match is weak. Clone size is stated in some rows and not others, as once, few, many or a class when expanded.

J,V,length,size,D,CDR3,DNA
TRBJ2-7,TRBV9,14,NA,NA,CASSPRVGDYEQYF,TGTGCCAGCAGCCCCAGGGTGGGAGACTACGAGCAGTACTTC
TRBJ2-7,TRBV6-5,17,many,TRBD2,CASSYRLAGGPSYEQYF,TGTGCCAGCAGTTACCGCCTAGCGGGAGGTCCTTCCTACGAGCAGTACTTC
TRBJ2-1,TRBV4-3,16,few,NA,CASSQDGPGTYNEQFF,TGCGCCAGCAGCCAAGATGGTCCGGGAACTTACAATGAGCAGTTCTTC
TRBJ2-5,TRBV27,14,NA,TRBD1,CASSSRDRGETQYF,TGTGCCAGCAGTTCAAGGGACAGGGGTGAGACCCAGTACTTC
TRBJ2-2,TRBV5-5,13,NA,NA,CASSRENTGELFF,TGTGCCAGCAGCAGAGAGAACACCGGGGAGCTGTTTTTT
TRBJ2-3,TRBV20-1,15,NA,NA,CSARDSAEPARTQYF,TGCAGTGCTAGAGATTCCGCGGAGCCGGCGCGGACGCAGTATTTT
TRBJ2-5,TRBV5-1,16,NA,NA,CASSPNHGVGQETQYF,TGCGCCAGCAGCCCTAATCACGGGGTAGGCCAAGAGACCCAGTACTTC
TRBJ2-3,TRBV10-3,15,few,TRBD2,CAIRSQRERTDTQYF,TGTGCCATCAGGTCTCAGCGGGAACGCACAGATACGCAGTATTTT
TRBJ1-1,TRBV6-5,15,few,NA,CASSYFRNNGAEAFF,TGTGCCAGCAGTTACTTCCGTAACAATGGGGCTGAAGCTTTCTTT
TRBJ1-2,TRBV21-1,15,NA,NA,CASSKVLEYPVLPTF,TGTGCCAGCAGCAAAGTTCTCGAGTACCCCGTTCTTCCCACCTTC
TRBJ2-3,TRBV20-1,15,NA,NA,CSAMVGDKWTDTQYF,TGCAGTGCTATGGTCGGGGACAAATGGACAGATACGCAGTATTTT
TRBJ2-3,TRBV7-2,14,NA,NA,CASSLGGHTDTQYF,TGTGCCAGCAGCTTAGGCGGACACACAGATACGCAGTATTTT
TRBJ2-5,TRBV2,13,NA,TRBD1,CASTTGAKETQYF,TGTGCCAGCACAACAGGGGCCAAAGAGACCCAGTACTTC
TRBJ2-3,TRBV5-5,14,few,NA,CASSPGTRTDTQYF,TGTGCCAGCAGCCCCGGGACACGCACAGATACGCAGTATTTT
TRBJ2-7,TRBV9,12,NA,NA,CASSPPQYEQYF,TGTGCCAGCAGCCCCCCCCAATACGAGCAGTACTTC
TRBJ2-5,TRBV25-1,15,few,NA,CASSDPIHSGLGQYF,TGTGCCAGCAGTGACCCGATCCACAGCGGGTTGGGGCAGTACTTC
TRBJ2-1,TRBV29-1,17,few,TRBD2,CSVEDPQTSTFYNEQFF,TGCAGCGTTGAAGATCCCCAGACTAGCACCTTCTACAATGAGCAGTTCTTC
TRBJ2-5,TRBV24-1,12,NA,NA,CATSDRMATQYF,TGTGCCACCAGTGACCGGATGGCGACCCAGTACTTC
TRBJ1-4,TRBV12-3/TRBV12-4,11,many,NA,CASRGNEKLFF,TGTGCCAGCAGGGGGAATGAAAAACTGTTTTTT
TRBJ2-7,TRBV4-1,16,NA,TRBD2,CASSQALAGILYEQYF,TGCGCCAGCAGCCAAGCTCTAGCGGGCATTCTCTACGAGCAGTACTTC
TRBJ2-6,TRBV27,16,NA,NA,CASSPRGGSGANVLTF,TGTGCCAGCAGTCCCCGAGGAGGGTCTGGGGCCAACGTCCTGACTTTC
TRBJ2-1,TRBV6-4,15,many,NA,CASSDSAGSDNEQFF,TGTGCCAGCAGTGACTCTGCGGGGTCCGACAATGAGCAGTTCTTC
TRBJ2-3,TRBV5-1,16,many,TRBD2,CASSADPLAGTDTQYF,TGCGCCAGCAGCGCCGACCCACTAGCGGGCACAGATACGCAGTATTTT
TRBJ2-3,TRBV14,16,NA,NA,CASSQGSKAITDTQYF,TGTGCCAGCAGCCAAGGCAGTAAGGCCATCACAGATACGCAGTATTTT
TRBJ2-5,TRBV10-3,13,NA,NA,CAISQASGETQYF,TGTGCCATCTCCCAGGCGTCGGGGGAGACCCAGTACTTC
TRBJ2-1,TRBV5-8,16,NA,NA,CASSHSAWGSYNEQFF,TGTGCCAGCAGCCACTCAGCGTGGGGCTCCTACAATGAGCAGTTCTTC
TRBJ1-1,TRBV27,13,NA,NA,CASSLSMRAEAFF,TGTGCCAGCAGTTTATCGATGCGTGCGGAAGCTTTCTTT
TRBJ2-7,TRBV3-1,14,NA,NA,CASSQAQSHYEQYF,TGTGCCAGCAGCCAAGCACAGAGCCACTACGAGCAGTACTTC
TRBJ2-1,TRBV20-1,15,few,NA,CSARERVRDDNEQFF,TGCAGTGCTAGAGAACGAGTGAGGGATGACAATGAGCAGTTCTTC
TRBJ1-1,TRBV5-1,12,NA,NA,CASSWGNTEAFF,TGCGCCAGCAGCTGGGGGAACACTGAAGCTTTCTTT